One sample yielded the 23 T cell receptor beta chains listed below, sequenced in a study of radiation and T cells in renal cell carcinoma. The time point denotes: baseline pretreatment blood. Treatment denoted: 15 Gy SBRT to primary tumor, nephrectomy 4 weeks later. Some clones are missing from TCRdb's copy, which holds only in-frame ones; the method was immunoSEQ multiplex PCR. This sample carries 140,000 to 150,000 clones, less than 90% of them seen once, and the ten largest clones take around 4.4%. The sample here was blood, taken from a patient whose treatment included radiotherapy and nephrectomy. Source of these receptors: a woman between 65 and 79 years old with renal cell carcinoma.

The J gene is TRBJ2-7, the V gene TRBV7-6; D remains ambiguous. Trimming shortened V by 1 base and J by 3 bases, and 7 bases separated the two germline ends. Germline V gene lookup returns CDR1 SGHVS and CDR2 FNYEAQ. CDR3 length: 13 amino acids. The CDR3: CASSLGFYYEQYF. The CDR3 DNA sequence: TGTGCCAGCAGCTTAGGGTTTTACTACGAGCAGTACTTC.

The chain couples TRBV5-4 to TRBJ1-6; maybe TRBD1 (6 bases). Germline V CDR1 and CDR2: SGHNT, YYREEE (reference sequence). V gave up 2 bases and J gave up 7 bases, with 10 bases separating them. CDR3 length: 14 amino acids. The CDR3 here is CASSLDTGNSPLHF. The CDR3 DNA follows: TGTGCCAGCAGCTTAGATACAGGGAATTCACCCCTCCACTTT. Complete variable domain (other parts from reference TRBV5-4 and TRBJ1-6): ETGVTQSPTHLIKTRGQQVTLRCSSQSGHNTVSWYQQALGQGPQFIFQYYREEENGRGNFPPRFSGLQFPNYSSELNVNALELDDSALYLCASSLDTGNSPLHFGNGTRLTVT.

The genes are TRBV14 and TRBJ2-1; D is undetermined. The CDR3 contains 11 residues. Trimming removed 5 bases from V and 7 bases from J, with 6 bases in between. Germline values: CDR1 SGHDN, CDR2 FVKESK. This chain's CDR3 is CASSSRNEQFF. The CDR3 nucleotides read TGTGCCAGCAGCTCTCGTAATGAGCAGTTCTTC.

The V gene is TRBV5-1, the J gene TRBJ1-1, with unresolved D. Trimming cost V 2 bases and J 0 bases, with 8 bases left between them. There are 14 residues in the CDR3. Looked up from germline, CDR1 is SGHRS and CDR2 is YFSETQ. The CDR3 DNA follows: TGCGCCAGCAGCTTACGGACGGTGAACACTGAAGCTTTCTTT. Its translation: CASSLRTVNTEAFF.

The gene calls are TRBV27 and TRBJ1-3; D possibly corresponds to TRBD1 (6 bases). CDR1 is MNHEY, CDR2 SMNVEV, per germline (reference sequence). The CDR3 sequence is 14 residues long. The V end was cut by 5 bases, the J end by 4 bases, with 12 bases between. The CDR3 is CASSKNRVGNTIYF. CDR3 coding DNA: TGTGCCAGCAGTAAAAACAGGGTAGGAAACACCATATATTTT.

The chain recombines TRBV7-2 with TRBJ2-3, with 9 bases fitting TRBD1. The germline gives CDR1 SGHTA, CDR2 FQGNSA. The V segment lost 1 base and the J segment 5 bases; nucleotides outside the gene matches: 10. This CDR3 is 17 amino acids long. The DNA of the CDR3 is TGTGCCAGCAGCTTAGTATGGTGGACAGGGGAGGGAGATACGCAGTATTTT. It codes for CASSLVWWTGEGDTQYF.

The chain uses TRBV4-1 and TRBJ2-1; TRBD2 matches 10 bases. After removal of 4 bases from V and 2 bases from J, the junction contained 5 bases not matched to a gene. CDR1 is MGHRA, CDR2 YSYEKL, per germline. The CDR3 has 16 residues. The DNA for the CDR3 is TGCGCCAGCAGCCTGCTCACTAGCGGGACCTACAATGAGCAGTTCTTC. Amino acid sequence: CASSLLTSGTYNEQFF.

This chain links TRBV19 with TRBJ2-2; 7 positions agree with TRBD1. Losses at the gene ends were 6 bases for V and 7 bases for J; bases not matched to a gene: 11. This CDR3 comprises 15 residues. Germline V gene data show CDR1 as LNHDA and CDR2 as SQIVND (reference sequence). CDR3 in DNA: TGTGCCAGTAGGTTTTCCAGGGGGAGAAACGGGGAGCTGTTTTTT. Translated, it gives CASRFSRGRNGELFF.

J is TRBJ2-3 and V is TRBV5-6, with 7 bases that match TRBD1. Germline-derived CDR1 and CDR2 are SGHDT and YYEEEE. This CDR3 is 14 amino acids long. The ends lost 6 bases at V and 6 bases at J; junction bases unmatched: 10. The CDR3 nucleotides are TGTGCCAGCACCACTACAGGGGTGAGGGATACGCAGTATTTT. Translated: CASTTTGVRDTQYF.

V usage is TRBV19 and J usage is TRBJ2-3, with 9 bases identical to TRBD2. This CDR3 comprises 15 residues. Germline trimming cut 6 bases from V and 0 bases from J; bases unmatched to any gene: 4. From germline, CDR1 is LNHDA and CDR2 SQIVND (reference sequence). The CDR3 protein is CASRPSGVSTDTQYF. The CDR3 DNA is TGTGCCAGTAGACCTAGCGGGGTGAGCACAGATACGCAGTATTTT.

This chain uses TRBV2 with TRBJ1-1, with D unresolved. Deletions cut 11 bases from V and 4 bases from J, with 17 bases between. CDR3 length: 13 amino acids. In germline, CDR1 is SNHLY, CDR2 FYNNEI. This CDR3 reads CAEGELRITEAFF. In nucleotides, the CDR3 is TGTGCCGAAGGAGAGTTGCGTATCACTGAAGCTTTCTTT. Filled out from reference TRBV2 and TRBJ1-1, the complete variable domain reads EPEVTQTPSHQVTQMGQEVILRCVPISNHLYFYWYRQILGQKVEFLVSFYNNEISEKSEIFDDQFSVERPDGSNFTLKIRSTKLEDSAMYFCAEGELRITEAFFGQGTRLTVV.

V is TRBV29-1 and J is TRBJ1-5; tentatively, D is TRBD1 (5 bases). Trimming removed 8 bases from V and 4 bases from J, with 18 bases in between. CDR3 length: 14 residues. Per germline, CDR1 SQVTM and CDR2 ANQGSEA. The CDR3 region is CSFAGPGMNQPQHF. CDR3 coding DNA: TGCAGCTTCGCGGGACCAGGGATGAATCAGCCCCAGCATTTT.

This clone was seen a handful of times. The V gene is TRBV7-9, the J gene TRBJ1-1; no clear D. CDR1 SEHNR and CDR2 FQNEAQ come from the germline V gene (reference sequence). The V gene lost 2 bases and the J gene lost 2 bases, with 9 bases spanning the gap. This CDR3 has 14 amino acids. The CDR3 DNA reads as TGTGCCAGCAGCTTATTTGGGCGAAACACTGAAGCTTTCTTT. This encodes CASSLFGRNTEAFF.

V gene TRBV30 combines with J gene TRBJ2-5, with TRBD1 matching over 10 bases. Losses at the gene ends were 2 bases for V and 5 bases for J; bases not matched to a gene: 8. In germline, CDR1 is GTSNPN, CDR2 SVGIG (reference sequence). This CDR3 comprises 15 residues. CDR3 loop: CAWSTPGQGRETQYF. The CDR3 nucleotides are TGTGCCTGGAGTACCCCGGGACAGGGGAGGGAGACCCAGTACTTC. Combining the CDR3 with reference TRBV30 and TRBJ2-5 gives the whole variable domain SQTIHQWPATLVQPVGSPLSLECTVEGTSNPNLYWYRQAAGRGLQLLFYSVGIGQISSEVPQNLSASRPQDRQFILSSKKLLLSDSGFYLCAWSTPGQGRETQYFGPGTRLLVL.

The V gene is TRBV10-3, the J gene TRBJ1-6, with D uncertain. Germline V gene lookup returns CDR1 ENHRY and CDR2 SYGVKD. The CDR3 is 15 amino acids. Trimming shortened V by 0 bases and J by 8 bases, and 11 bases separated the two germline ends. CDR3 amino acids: CAISESRPGYSPLHF. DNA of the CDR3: TGTGCCATCAGTGAGTCAAGGCCGGGGTATTCACCCCTCCACTTT.

The CDR3 reads CASSWRDGETQYF. The CDR3 DNA is TGTGCCAGCAGTTGGAGGGATGGGGAGACCCAGTACTTC. The chain has TRBV27 and TRBJ2-5; tentative D call: TRBD2 (6 bases). V was trimmed by 4 bases and J by 5 bases, leaving 11 bases between them. Germline V gene lookup returns CDR1 MNHEY and CDR2 SMNVEV (reference sequence). The CDR3 is made up of 13 amino acids.

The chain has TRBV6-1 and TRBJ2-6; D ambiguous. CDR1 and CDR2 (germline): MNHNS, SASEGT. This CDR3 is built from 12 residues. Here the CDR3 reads CAARSGANVLTF. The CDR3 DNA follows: TGTGCGGCGCGCTCTGGGGCCAACGTCCTGACTTTC.

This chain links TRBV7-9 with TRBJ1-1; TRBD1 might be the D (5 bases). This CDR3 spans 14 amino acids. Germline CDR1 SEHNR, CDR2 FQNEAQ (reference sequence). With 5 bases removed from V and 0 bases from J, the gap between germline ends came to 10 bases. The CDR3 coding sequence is TGTGCCAGCAGCCCAAGGACACTGAACACTGAAGCTTTCTTT. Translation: CASSPRTLNTEAFF.

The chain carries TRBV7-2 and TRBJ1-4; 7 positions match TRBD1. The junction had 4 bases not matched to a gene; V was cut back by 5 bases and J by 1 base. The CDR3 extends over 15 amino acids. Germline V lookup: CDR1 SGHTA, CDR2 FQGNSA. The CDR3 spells CASSRTGETNEKLFF. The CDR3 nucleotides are TGTGCCAGCAGCCGGACAGGAGAAACTAATGAAAAACTGTTTTTT.

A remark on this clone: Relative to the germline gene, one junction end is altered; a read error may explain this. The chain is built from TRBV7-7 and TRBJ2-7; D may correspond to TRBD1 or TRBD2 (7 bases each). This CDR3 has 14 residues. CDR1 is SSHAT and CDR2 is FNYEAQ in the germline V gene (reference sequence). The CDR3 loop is CASSETGRDYEQYF. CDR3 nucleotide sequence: TGTGCTAGCAGCGAGACAGGGAGGGACTACGAGCAGTACTTC.

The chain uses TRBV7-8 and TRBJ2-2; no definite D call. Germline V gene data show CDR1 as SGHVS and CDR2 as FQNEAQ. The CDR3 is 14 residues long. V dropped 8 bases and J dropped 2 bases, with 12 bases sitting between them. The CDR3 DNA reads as TGTGCCAGCTTTCCAGGCACCAACACCGGGGAGCTGTTTTTT. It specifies CASFPGTNTGELFF.

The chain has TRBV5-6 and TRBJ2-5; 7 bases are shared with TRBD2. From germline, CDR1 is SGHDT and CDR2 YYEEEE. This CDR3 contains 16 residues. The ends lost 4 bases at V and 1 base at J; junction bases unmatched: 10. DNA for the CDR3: TGTGCCAGCAGCCAAATTAGACTAGCTTCCCAAGAGACCCAGTACTTC. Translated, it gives CASSQIRLASQETQYF.

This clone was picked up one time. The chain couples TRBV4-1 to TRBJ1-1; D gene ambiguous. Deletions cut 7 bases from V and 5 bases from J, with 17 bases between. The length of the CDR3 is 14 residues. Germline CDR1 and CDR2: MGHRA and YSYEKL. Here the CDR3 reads CASTVLASVTEAFF. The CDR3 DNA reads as TGCGCCAGCACTGTCTTAGCCTCGGTTACTGAAGCTTTCTTT.